This TCR beta chain was identified in a study of post-analysis software for immune sequencing data. Germline lookup yields CDR1 LNHDA and CDR2 SQIVND (reference sequence). The CDR3 length is 14 residues. V shed 5 bases and J 7 bases; nucleotides not matched to a gene: 5. As to this clonotype: Its antigen is as yet unknown.

Findings and caveats of the study: Strong co-clustering by F measure linked samples that shared a preparation batch. TRBV segments more frequent in patients than in controls numbered a few and included TRBV5-6, TRBV5-1 and TRBV20-1.

cDNA libraries of TCR beta carried unique molecular identifiers. Roughly 0.5 million cDNA molecules were obtained from around 0.96 to 9.9 million T cells. TCRdb itself ran the PCR reads through MiXCR, one entry per CDR3 protein. The data hold approximately 770,000 distinct CDR3 sequences, with 40% to 55% observed a single time. This sequence was found in a girl aged 10 to 17 with multiple sclerosis. The specimen was blood. J is TRBJ1-2 and V is TRBV19; 12 nucleotides line up with TRBD1. CDR3: CASSSGTGGRGYTF. CDR3 DNA: TGTGCCAGTAGTTCAGGGACAGGGGGCCGTGGCTACACCTTC.